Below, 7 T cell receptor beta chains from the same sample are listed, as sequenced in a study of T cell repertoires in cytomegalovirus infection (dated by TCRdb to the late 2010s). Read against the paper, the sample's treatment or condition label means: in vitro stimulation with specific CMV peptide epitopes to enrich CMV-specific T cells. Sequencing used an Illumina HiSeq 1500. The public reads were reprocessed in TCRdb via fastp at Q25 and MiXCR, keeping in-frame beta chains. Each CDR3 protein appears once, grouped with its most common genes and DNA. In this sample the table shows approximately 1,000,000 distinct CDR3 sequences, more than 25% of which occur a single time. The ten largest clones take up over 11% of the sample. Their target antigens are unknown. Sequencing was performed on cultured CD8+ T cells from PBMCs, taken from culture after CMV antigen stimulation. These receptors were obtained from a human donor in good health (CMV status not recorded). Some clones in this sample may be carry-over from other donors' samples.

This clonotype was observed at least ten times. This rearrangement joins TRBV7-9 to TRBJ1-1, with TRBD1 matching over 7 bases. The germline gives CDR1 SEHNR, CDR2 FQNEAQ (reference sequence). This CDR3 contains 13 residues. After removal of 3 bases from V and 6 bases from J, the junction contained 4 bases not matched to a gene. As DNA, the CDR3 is TGTGCCAGCAGCTTTAACAGGGGATCTGAAGCTTTCTTT. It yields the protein CASSFNRGSEAFF.

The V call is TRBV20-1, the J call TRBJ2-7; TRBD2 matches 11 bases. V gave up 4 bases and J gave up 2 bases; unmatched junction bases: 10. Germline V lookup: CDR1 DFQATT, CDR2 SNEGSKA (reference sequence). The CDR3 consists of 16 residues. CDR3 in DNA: TGCAGTGCTACTCACTATAGCGGGGGGGCCCCCTACGAGCAGTACGTC. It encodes CSATHYSGGAPYEQYV.

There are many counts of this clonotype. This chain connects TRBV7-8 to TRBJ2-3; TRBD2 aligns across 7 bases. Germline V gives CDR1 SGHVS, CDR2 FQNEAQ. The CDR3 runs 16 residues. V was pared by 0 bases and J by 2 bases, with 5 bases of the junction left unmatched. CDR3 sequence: CASSLAAGTITDTQYF. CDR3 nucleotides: TGTGCCAGCAGCTTAGCGGCCGGGACTATCACAGATACGCAGTATTTT. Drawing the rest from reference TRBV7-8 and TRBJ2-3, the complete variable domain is GAGVSQSPRYKVAKRGQDVALRCDPISGHVSLFWYQQALGQGPEFLTYFQNEAQLDKSGLPSDRFFAERPEGSVSTLKIQRTQQEDSAVYLCASSLAAGTITDTQYFGPGTRLTVL.

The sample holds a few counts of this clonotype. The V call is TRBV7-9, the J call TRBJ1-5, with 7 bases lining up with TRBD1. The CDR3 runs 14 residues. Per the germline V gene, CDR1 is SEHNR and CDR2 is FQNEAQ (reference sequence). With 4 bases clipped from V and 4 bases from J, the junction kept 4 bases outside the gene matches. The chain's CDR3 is CASSSDRFNQPQHF. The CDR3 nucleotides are TGTGCCAGCAGCTCGGACAGGTTTAATCAGCCCCAGCATTTT.

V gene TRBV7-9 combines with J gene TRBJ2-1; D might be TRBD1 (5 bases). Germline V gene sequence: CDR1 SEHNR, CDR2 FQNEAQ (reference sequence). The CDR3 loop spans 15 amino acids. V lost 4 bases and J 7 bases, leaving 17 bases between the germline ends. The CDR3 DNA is TGTGCCAGCAGCTCCGGACACCTGTTGGGGAATGAGCAGTTCTTC. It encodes CASSSGHLLGNEQFF.

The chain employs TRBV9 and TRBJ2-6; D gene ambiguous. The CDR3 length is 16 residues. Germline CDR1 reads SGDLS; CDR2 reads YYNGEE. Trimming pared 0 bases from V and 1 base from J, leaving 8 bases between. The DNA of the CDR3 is TGTGCCAGCAGCGTAGCCACAGCTTCTGGGGCCAACGTCCTGACTTTC. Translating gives CASSVATASGANVLTF.

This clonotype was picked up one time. In DNA, the CDR3 is TGTGCCAGCAGACATATCATGGGAGCTAACTATGGCTACACCTTC. Protein product: CASRHIMGANYGYTF. The gene calls are TRBV6-6 and TRBJ1-2; D is undetermined. The CDR3 length is 15 residues. V lost 6 bases, J lost 0 bases, and 14 bases lay in between. Germline CDR1 reads MNHNY; CDR2 reads SVGAGI (reference sequence).